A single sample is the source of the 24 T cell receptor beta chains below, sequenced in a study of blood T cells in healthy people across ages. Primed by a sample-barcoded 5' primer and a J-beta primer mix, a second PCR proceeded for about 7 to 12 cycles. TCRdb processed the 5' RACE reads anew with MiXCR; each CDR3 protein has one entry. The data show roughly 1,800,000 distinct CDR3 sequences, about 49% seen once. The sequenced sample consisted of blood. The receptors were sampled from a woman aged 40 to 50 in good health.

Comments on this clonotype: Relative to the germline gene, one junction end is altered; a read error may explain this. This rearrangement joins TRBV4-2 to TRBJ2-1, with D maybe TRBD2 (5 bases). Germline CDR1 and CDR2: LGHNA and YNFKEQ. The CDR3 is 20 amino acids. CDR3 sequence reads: CTSSQFGGRTTQSSYNEQFF. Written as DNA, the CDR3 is TGTACCAGCAGCCAGTTTGGAGGACGCACCACCCAGAGCTCCTACAATGAGCAGTTCTTC.

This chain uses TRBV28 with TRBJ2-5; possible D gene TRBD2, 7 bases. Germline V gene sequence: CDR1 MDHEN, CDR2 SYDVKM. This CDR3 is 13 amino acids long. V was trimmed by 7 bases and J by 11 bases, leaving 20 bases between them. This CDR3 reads CASMGRGASQQYF. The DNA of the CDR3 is TGTGCCAGCATGGGGAGGGGGGCATCTCAGCAGTACTTC.

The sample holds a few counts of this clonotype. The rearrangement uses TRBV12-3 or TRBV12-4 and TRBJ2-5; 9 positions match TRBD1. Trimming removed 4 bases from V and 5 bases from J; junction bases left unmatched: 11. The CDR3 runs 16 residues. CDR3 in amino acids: CASSSGTGNPDETQYF. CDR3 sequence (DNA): TGTGCCAGCAGTTCCGGGACAGGGAATCCAGATGAGACCCAGTACTTC.

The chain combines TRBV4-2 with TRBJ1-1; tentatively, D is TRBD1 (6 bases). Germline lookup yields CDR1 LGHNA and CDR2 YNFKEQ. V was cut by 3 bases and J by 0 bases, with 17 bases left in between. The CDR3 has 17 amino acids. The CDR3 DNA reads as TGTGCCAGCAGCCACGCGCCCAGGACAGCATTGAACACTGAAGCTTTCTTT. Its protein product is CASSHAPRTALNTEAFF.

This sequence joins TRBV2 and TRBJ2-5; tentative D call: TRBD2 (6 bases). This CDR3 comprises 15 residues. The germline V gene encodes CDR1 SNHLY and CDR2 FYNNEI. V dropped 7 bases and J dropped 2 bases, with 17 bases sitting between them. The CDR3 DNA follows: TGTGCCAGCACCCGAGTGTGGGCGGGACAAGAGACCCAGTACTTC. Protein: CASTRVWAGQETQYF.

DNA of the CDR3: TGTGCCAGCAGTTTAGGGAGAAGGCAGGCACAAGAGACCCGGTACTTC. This gives the protein CASSLGRRQAQETRYF. V usage is TRBV28 and J usage is TRBJ2-7, with D maybe TRBD2 (5 bases). V was clipped by 2 bases and J by 12 bases, with 26 bases between them. CDR1 and CDR2 from the germline V gene are MDHEN and SYDVKM. The CDR3 contains 16 residues.

As DNA, the CDR3 is TGTGCCAGCAGCCCCAGGAGCGGGGGGCGGAAAGAGACCCAGTACTTC. Protein sequence: CASSPRSGGRKETQYF. This chain joins TRBV4-2 and TRBJ2-5, with 9 bases aligning to TRBD2. The CDR3 length is 16 residues. V shed 4 bases, J shed 3 bases, and the junction held 9 bases outside the gene matches. Germline CDR1 and CDR2: LGHNA and YNFKEQ.

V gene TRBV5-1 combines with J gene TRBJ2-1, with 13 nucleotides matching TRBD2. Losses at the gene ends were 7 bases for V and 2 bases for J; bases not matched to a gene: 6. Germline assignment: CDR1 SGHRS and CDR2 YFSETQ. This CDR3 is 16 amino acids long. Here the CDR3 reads CASGTGLAGTYNEQFF. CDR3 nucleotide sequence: TGCGCCAGCGGCACGGGACTAGCGGGGACCTACAATGAGCAGTTCTTC.

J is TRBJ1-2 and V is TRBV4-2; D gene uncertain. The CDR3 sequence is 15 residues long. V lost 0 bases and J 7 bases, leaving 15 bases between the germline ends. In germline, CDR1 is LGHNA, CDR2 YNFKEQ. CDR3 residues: CASSQDLSSWGGYTF. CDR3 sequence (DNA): TGTGCCAGCAGCCAAGATCTCTCGAGTTGGGGTGGCTACACCTTC.

The CDR3 nucleotides read TGTGCCAGCATGGCCTCAGGGTCCAAAAACATTCAGTACTTC. The encoded protein is CASMASGSKNIQYF. The V call is TRBV28, the J call TRBJ2-4; a possible D gene is TRBD1 (5 bases). V was pared by 7 bases and J by 2 bases, with 12 bases between. The CDR3 contains 14 residues. Germline V gene sequence: CDR1 MDHEN, CDR2 SYDVKM.

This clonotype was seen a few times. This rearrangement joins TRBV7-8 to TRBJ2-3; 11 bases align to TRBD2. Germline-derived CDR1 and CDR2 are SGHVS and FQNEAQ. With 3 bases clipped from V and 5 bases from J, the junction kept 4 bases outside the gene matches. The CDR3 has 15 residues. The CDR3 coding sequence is TGTGCCAGCAGCTTTAGGACTAGCGGGCAAGATACGCAGTATTTT. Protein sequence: CASSFRTSGQDTQYF.

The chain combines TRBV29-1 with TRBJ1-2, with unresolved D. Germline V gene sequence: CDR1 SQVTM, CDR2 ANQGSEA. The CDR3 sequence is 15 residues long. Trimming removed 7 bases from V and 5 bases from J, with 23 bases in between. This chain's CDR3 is CSASLTRPNVYGYTF. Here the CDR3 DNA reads TGCAGCGCGTCCCTGACAAGACCTAACGTTTATGGCTACACCTTC.

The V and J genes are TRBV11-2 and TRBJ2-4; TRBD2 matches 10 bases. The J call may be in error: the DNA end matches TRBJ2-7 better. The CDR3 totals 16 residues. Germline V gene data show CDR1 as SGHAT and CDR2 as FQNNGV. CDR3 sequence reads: CASSPTLLAGTYEQYF. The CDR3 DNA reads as TGTGCCAGCAGCCCGACCCTACTAGCGGGGACCTACGAGCAGTACTTC.

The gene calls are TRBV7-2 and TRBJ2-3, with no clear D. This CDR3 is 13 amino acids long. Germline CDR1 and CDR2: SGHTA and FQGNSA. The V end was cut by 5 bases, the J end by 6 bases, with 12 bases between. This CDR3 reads CASSLYFRDTQYF. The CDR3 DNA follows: TGTGCCAGCAGCCTATATTTTCGGGATACGCAGTATTTT.

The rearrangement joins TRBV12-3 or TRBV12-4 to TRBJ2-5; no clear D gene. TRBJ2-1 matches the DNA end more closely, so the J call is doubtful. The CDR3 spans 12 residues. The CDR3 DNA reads TGTGCCAGCAGTTTCCCGCAAGAGACCCAGTTCTTC. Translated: CASSFPQETQFF.

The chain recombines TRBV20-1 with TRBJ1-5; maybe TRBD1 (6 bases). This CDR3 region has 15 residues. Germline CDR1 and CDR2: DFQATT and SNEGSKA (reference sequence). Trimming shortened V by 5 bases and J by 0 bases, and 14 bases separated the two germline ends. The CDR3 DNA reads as TGCAGTGCTTCAGGACAGACCGATAGCAATCAGCCCCAGCATTTT. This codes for CSASGQTDSNQPQHF.

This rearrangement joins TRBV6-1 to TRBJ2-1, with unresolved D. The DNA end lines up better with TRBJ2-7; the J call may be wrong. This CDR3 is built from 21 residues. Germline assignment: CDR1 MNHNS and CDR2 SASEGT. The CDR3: CASSEAGNPAFTDFSYNEQYF. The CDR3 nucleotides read TGTGCCAGCAGTGAAGCAGGGAACCCCGCTTTTACCGACTTCTCCTACAATGAGCAGTACTTC.

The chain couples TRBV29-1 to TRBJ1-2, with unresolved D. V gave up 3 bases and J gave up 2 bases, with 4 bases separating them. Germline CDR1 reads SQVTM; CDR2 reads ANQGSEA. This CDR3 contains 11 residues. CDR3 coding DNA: TGCAGCGTTGACCCGAACTATGGCTACACCTTC. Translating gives CSVDPNYGYTF.

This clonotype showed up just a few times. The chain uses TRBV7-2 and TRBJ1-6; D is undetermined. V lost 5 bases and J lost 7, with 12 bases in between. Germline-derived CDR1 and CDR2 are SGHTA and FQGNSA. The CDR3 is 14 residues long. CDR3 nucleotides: TGTGCCAGCAGCCGACCCTCACCGAATTCACCCCTCCACTTT. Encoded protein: CASSRPSPNSPLHF.

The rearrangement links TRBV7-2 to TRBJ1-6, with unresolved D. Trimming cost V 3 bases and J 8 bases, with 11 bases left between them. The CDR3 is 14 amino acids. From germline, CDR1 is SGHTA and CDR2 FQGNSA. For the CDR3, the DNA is TGTGCCAGCAGCTTTCGCCACAGATATTCACCCCTCCACTTT. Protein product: CASSFRHRYSPLHF. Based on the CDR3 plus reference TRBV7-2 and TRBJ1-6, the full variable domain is GAGVSQSPSNKVTEKGKDVELRCDPISGHTALYWYRQSLGQGLEFLIYFQGNSAPDKSGLPSDRFSAERTGGSVSTLTIQRTQQEDSAVYLCASSFRHRYSPLHFGNGTRLTVT.

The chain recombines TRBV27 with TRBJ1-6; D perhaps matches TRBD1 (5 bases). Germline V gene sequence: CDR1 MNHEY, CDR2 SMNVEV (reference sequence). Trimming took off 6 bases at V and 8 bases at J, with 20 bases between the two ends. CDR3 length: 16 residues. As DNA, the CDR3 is TGTGCCAGCAGCCCCCGGGGGACGCAGATTTATTCACCCCTCCACTTT. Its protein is CASSPRGTQIYSPLHF.

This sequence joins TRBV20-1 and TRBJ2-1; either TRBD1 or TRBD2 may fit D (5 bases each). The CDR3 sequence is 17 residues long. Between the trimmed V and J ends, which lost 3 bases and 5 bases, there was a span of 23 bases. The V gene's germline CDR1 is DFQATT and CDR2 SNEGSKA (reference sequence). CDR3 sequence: CSASRGAMSTYNNEQFF. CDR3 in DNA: TGCAGTGCTAGTAGAGGGGCGATGAGTACGTACAACAATGAGCAGTTCTTC.

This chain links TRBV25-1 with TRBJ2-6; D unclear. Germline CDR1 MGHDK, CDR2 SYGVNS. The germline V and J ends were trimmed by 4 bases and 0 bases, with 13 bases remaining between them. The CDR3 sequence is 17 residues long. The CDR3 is CASSGITVLSGANVLTF. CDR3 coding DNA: TGTGCCAGCAGTGGGATTACGGTCCTCTCTGGGGCCAACGTCCTGACTTTC.

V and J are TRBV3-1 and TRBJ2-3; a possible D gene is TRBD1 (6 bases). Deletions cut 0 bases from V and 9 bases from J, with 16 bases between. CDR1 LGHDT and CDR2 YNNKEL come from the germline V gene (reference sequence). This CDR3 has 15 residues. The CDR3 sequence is CASSQEGVPGVTQYF. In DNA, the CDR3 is TGTGCCAGCAGCCAAGAAGGTGTACCAGGGGTAACGCAGTATTTT.